What follows are 8 T cell receptor beta chains derived from one specimen sequenced in a study of blood T cell repertoires in COVID-19. Only in-frame clones appear in the TCRdb table, and some are missing; sequencing was by immunoSEQ multiplex PCR. The repertoire has around 250,000 clones, approximately 80% of them found once; the top ten carry approximately 5%. Sequencing was performed on PBMCs or T cells enriched from blood (not recorded which). All receptors derive from a man aged 40-49 years who had been exposed to COVID-19.

The chain recombines TRBV11-2 with TRBJ1-4, with 9 bases fitting TRBD1. Germline CDR1 SGHAT, CDR2 FQNNGV. J was trimmed by 10 bases and V by 5 bases; bases with no gene match: 5. The CDR3 contains 13 residues. The CDR3 DNA reads as TGTGCCAGCAGCGTATGGGACAGGGCAAAACTGTTTTTT. It yields the protein CASSVWDRAKLFF. The complete variable domain, with remaining parts taken from reference TRBV11-2 and TRBJ1-4, reads EAGVAQSPRYKIIEKRQSVAFWCNPISGHATLYWYQQILGQGPKLLIQFQNNGVVDDSQLPKDRFSAERLKGVDSTLKIQPAKLEDSAVYLCASSVWDRAKLFFGSGTQLSVL.

The chain is built from TRBV2 and TRBJ1-2; no reliable D call. V gave up 2 bases and J gave up 6 bases, with 10 bases separating them. The CDR3 sequence is 13 residues long. The germline gives CDR1 SNHLY, CDR2 FYNNEI. The CDR3 DNA sequence: TGTGCCAGCAGTGAATCGTATTTTGATGGCTACACCTTC. Translating gives CASSESYFDGYTF.

A single count supports this clone. The J gene is TRBJ2-5, the V gene TRBV15, with D uncertain. Germline V gene sequence: CDR1 LNHNV, CDR2 YYDKDF (reference sequence). The CDR3 covers 12 residues. V was shortened by 5 bases and J by 5 bases, with 9 bases between the two germline ends. As DNA, the CDR3 is TGTGCCACCAGCCCTTATCTCGAGACCCAGTACTTC. Protein: CATSPYLETQYF.

This rearrangement joins TRBV19 to TRBJ2-7, with TRBD1 identical over 10 bases. CDR3 length: 16 amino acids. The V gene's germline CDR1 is LNHDA and CDR2 SQIVND (reference sequence). V was pared by 2 bases and J by 6 bases, with 10 bases of the junction left unmatched. CDR3 residues: CASSIRPGQGIGEQYF. The CDR3 DNA follows: TGTGCCAGTAGTATACGACCGGGACAGGGGATCGGCGAGCAGTACTTC.

The CDR3 here is CASSFTGTGKNEQYF. The DNA for the CDR3 is TGTGCCAGCAGCTTTACCGGGACAGGTAAAAACGAGCAGTACTTC. The rearrangement uses TRBV7-2 and TRBJ2-7; TRBD1 matches at 8 bases. CDR1 is SGHTA, CDR2 FQGNSA, per germline. The CDR3 totals 15 residues. The V segment lost 3 bases and the J segment 5 bases; nucleotides outside the gene matches: 9.

The J gene is TRBJ2-7, the V gene TRBV10-3; the D is unclear. CDR1 is ENHRY and CDR2 is SYGVKD in the germline V gene. Trimming cost V 0 bases and J 2 bases, with 5 bases left between them. This CDR3 region has 13 residues. The CDR3 loop is CAISESPAYEQYF. The CDR3 bases are TGTGCCATCAGTGAGTCTCCAGCCTACGAGCAGTACTTC.

The J gene is TRBJ1-4, the V gene TRBV6-5; D is unclear. Germline loops: CDR1 MNHEY, CDR2 SVGAGI. The CDR3 length is 16 residues. Trimming left V 0 bases short and J 5 bases short, with 13 bases between. CDR3 residues: CASSYSVGRNNEKLFF. The CDR3 region has the DNA TGTGCCAGCAGTTACTCTGTCGGCAGGAACAATGAAAAACTGTTTTTT.

The chain carries TRBV29-1 and TRBJ2-7, with 7 bases aligning to TRBD2. Germline CDR1 reads SQVTM; CDR2 reads ANQGSEA. CDR3 length equals 13 residues. V shed 5 bases, J shed 3 bases, and the junction held 7 bases outside the gene matches. The CDR3 DNA reads TGCAGCGTTTACGAGGGAGGGCTCTACGAGCAGTACTTC. Protein: CSVYEGGLYEQYF.